Following are 11 T cell receptor beta chains from one sample sequenced in a study of cytomegalovirus exposure and HLA in healthy donors. PCR employed 60 Vbeta and 13 Jbeta primers. Sequencing was performed with immunoSEQ multiplex PCR; in TCRdb, only in-frame clones are kept and a portion is missing. The table shows around 58,000 clones, with roughly 77% occurring only once. Sequencing was performed on PBMCs. The receptors were gathered from a female donor in good health and CMV-seronegative.

J is TRBJ2-7 and V is TRBV6-5; tentatively, D is TRBD1 (5 bases). The CDR3 consists of 15 residues. The V and J ends lost 5 bases and 0 bases respectively, with 14 bases between them. From germline, CDR1 is MNHEY and CDR2 SVGAGI. CDR3 in DNA: TGTGCCAGCAGTCCTCAGGGTCCCCGCTCCTACGAGCAGTACTTC. It is translated as CASSPQGPRSYEQYF.

The V gene is TRBV12-2, the J gene TRBJ1-2. TRBV12-2 is tagged as a pseudogene. This CDR3 has 15 amino acids. In nucleotides, the CDR3 is TGTGCAAGTCGCTTTGGAGGGTTCCGCGTTGGGGGCTACACCTTC. This translates into CASRFGGFRVGGYTF.

V and J are TRBV14 and TRBJ2-7; D call uncertain. The CDR3 consists of 13 residues. Germline loops: CDR1 SGHDN, CDR2 FVKESK. The germline V and J ends were trimmed by 4 bases and 7 bases, with 14 bases remaining between them. The CDR3 protein is CASSPGFPREQYF. CDR3 sequence (DNA): TGTGCCAGCAGCCCCGGGTTCCCTAGGGAGCAGTACTTC.

The genes are TRBV7-2 and TRBJ1-5; the D is unclear. CDR1 and CDR2 from the germline V gene are SGHTA and FQGNSA. The CDR3 is made up of 12 amino acids. Trimming stripped 1 base from V and 12 bases from J, with 10 bases between. CDR3 nucleotides: TGTGCCAGCAGCTTAGGGACTTTGGGCCAGCATTTT. Its protein is CASSLGTLGQHF.

The V call is TRBV12-1, the J call TRBJ1-2; the table's D call, TRBD1, was not checked against the DNA. TRBV12-1 is a pseudogene. This CDR3 contains 16 residues. The CDR3 region has the DNA TGTGCCAGCAGCCCCACAGGGGAGCCCTCAAACTATGGCTACACCTTC. Its protein is CASSPTGEPSNYGYTF.

CDR3 in amino acids: CASSLDRASTDTQYF. The CDR3 DNA reads TGTGCCAGTAGTTTGGACAGGGCAAGCACAGATACGCAGTATTTT. The chain has TRBV19 and TRBJ2-3, with 8 bases aligning to TRBD1. V gave up 5 bases and J gave up 0 bases; unmatched junction bases: 4. The CDR3 loop spans 15 amino acids. Per the germline V gene, CDR1 is LNHDA and CDR2 is SQIVND (reference sequence). The whole variable domain, filled in from reference TRBV19 and TRBJ2-3, reads DGGITQSPKYLFRKEGQNVTLSCEQNLNHDAMYWYRQDPGQGLRLIYYSQIVNDFQKGDIAEGYSVSREKKESFPLTVTSAQKNPTAFYLCASSLDRASTDTQYFGPGTRLTVL.

This sequence joins TRBV5-4 and TRBJ2-1; TRBD1 matches at 8 bases. V was clipped by 1 base and J by 11 bases; unmatched bases: 11. The germline gives CDR1 SGHNT, CDR2 YYREEE (reference sequence). The CDR3 runs to 15 residues. CDR3 bases: TGTGCCAGCAGCTTGCCGACAGGGGTTGCTTTCAAGCAGTTCTTC. Residues: CASSLPTGVAFKQFF.

This sequence joins TRBV27 and TRBJ1-1; D might be TRBD1 (6 bases). The V end was cut by 4 bases, the J end by 0 bases, with 9 bases between. The germline CDR1 and CDR2 sequences are MNHEY and SMNVEV (reference sequence). The CDR3 loop spans 14 amino acids. The CDR3 region is CASSYRALNTEAFF. CDR3 sequence (DNA): TGTGCCAGCAGTTACAGGGCCTTGAACACTGAAGCTTTCTTT.

V is TRBV6-1 and J is TRBJ2-1; D unresolved. Germline values: CDR1 MNHNS, CDR2 SASEGT. The V and J ends lost 4 bases and 10 bases respectively, with 17 bases between them. CDR3 length: 14 residues. CDR3 sequence (DNA): TGTGCCAGCAGTGTAGTGGTTCAAACCTCGGAGCAGTTCTTC. Translation: CASSVVVQTSEQFF.

The chain links TRBV30 to TRBJ1-1; 10 nucleotides agree with TRBD1. CDR1 and CDR2 from the germline V gene are GTSNPN and SVGIG (reference sequence). The CDR3 consists of 16 residues. Trimming cost V 3 bases and J 5 bases; bases outside gene matches: 12. CDR3 nucleotide sequence: TGTGCCTGGAGCCGGGACAGGGGTAGGAGTAGGACTGAAGCTTTCTTT. This sequence encodes CAWSRDRGRSRTEAFF.

This clone was counted between two and nine times. The chain combines TRBV9 with TRBJ2-3, with no clear D. Trimming cost V 3 bases and J 7 bases, with 12 bases left between them. The germline CDR1 and CDR2 sequences are SGDLS and YYNGEE. The CDR3 length is 13 residues. This CDR3 reads CASSDGLIHTQYF. CDR3 in DNA: TGTGCCAGCAGCGATGGGCTCATCCATACGCAGTATTTT.